Detailed here is one T cell receptor beta chain. Its matching antigen is unknown. This CDR3 has 20 residues. Per the germline V gene, CDR1 is MNHEY and CDR2 is SVGAGI. This record belongs to a study of T cells expressing NK-cell markers. Study at large: Sequencing of TCR beta repertoires drew on sorted CD3+CD56+NKG2C+, CD3+CD56+NKG2C- and CD3+CD56-NKG2C+ T cells. Seropositivity for HCMV was found in seven of the eight sequenced donors, with one seronegative. Study-wide points: Dominance of the CD3+CD56-NKG2C+ fraction by these clonotypes also held in a handful of donors.

UMI-tagged 5'RACE template switching yielded the TCR beta cDNA. TCRdb reprocessed the 5' RACE reads, with one entry per CDR3 protein and no DNA. The sample holds about 460,000 distinct CDR3 sequences. Sequenced sample: blood T cells: a sorted CD56 or NKG2C T cell subset, CD4+ or CD8+ T cells, or bulk PBMC T cells (not recorded which). This chain joins TRBV6-5 and TRBJ2-6; TCRdb outputs TRBD2, but without DNA this stays unchecked. This receptor was taken from a woman in her fifties or sixties in good health. The CDR3: CASSYLLGPLLSLGANVLTF.